The sequence of this TCR beta chain was determined in a study of blood T cells in healthy people across ages. This clonotype was seen more than once but under ten times. Through a sample-barcoded 5' primer and a J-beta primer mix, a second PCR was run for about 6 to 11 cycles. TCRdb called the 5' RACE reads again in MiXCR, with one record for every CDR3 protein. The sample holds approximately 880,000 distinct CDR3 sequences, around 46% seen once. V was pared by 4 bases and J by 3 bases, with 4 bases of the junction left unmatched. Germline loops: CDR1 KGHDR, CDR2 SFDVKD. The CDR3 contains 14 residues.

The sequence was collected from a man aged 25-45 years in good health. The chain is built from TRBV24-1 and TRBJ2-7; 8 positions match TRBD2. Sequenced sample: blood. The chain's CDR3 is CATSEAGDHYEQYF. The CDR3 coding sequence is TGTGCCACCAGTGAAGCGGGGGACCACTACGAGCAGTACTTC.